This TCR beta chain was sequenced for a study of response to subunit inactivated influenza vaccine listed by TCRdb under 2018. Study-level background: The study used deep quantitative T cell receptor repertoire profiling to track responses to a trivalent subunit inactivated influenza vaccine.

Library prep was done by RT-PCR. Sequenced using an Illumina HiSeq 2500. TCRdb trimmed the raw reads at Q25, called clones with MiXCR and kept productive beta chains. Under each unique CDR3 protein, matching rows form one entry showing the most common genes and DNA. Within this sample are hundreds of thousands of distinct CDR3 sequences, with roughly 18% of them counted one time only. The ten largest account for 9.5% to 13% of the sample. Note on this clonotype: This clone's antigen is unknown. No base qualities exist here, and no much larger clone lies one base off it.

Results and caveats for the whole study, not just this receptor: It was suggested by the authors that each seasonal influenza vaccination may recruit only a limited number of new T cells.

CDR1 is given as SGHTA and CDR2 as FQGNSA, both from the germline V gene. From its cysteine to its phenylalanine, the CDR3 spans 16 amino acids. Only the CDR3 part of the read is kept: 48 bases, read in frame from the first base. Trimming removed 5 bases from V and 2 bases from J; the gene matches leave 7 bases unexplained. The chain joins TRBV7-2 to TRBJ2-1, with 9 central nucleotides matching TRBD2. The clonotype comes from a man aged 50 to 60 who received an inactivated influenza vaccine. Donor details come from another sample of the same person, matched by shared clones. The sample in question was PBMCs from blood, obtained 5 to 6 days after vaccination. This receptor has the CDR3 CASSPLAGVTYNEQFF. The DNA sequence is TGTGCCAGCAGCCCCTTAGCGGGGGTTACCTACAATGAGCAGTTCTTC.